Presented here are 14 T cell receptor beta chains from one specimen sequenced in a study of T cell changes during pregnancy in multiple sclerosis. The table came from immunoSEQ multiplex PCR; TCRdb's copy has only in-frame clones and leaves some out. The table records about 40,000 clones, roughly 91% of them present only once. Sequenced: PBMCs (not recorded whether the cells were cultured). The receptor set was obtained from a female donor with multiple sclerosis, enrolled in a pregnancy study.

The chain joins TRBV7-6 to TRBJ2-1; TRBD2 matches at 8 bases. After removal of 5 bases from V and 4 bases from J, the junction contained 16 bases not matched to a gene. Germline V gives CDR1 SGHVS, CDR2 FNYEAQ. The CDR3 runs 18 residues. The CDR3 protein is CASSLYPLADSKYNEQFF. The CDR3 coding sequence is TGTGCCAGCAGCCTCTATCCACTAGCGGACTCGAAATACAATGAGCAGTTCTTC.

The chain links TRBV28 to TRBJ2-7; 7 bases are a match to TRBD1. CDR3 size: 15 residues. Looked up from germline, CDR1 is MDHEN and CDR2 is SYDVKM. V gave up 7 bases and J gave up 3 bases; unmatched junction bases: 12. DNA of the CDR3: TGTGCCAGCACCCCCTTCGACAGGGTATTCTACGAGCAGTACTTC. Its translation is CASTPFDRVFYEQYF.

The chain recombines TRBV6-5 with TRBJ2-7, with 7 bases matching TRBD2. The CDR3 runs 14 residues. With 3 bases clipped from V and 1 base from J, the junction kept 3 bases outside the gene matches. Per the germline V gene, CDR1 is MNHEY and CDR2 is SVGAGI. The CDR3 loop reads CASSYGGRSYEQYF. The CDR3 nucleotides are TGTGCCAGCAGTTATGGCGGGAGATCCTACGAGCAGTACTTC.

The V call is TRBV7-7, the J call TRBJ2-3; D gene uncertain. CDR3 length: 16 amino acids. Germline V gene data show CDR1 as SSHAT and CDR2 as FNYEAQ (reference sequence). V was pared by 5 bases and J by 3 bases, with 18 bases between. CDR3 loop: CASSPSVSKRTDTQYF. The CDR3 nucleotides are TGTGCCAGCAGCCCCTCGGTCAGCAAAAGGACAGATACGCAGTATTTT.

The rearrangement joins TRBV5-4 to TRBJ2-7; the D is unclear. CDR3 length: 13 residues. The V gene lost 4 bases and the J gene lost 3 bases, with 11 bases spanning the gap. Germline V gives CDR1 SGHNT, CDR2 YYREEE (reference sequence). In DNA, the CDR3 is TGTGCCAGCAGCCACACGGCGAGCTACGAGCAGTACTTC. Translated: CASSHTASYEQYF. The full variable domain, with the rest looked up from reference TRBV5-4 and TRBJ2-7, is ETGVTQSPTHLIKTRGQQVTLRCSSQSGHNTVSWYQQALGQGPQFIFQYYREEENGRGNFPPRFSGLQFPNYSSELNVNALELDDSALYLCASSHTASYEQYFGPGTRLTVT.

The chain is built from TRBV6-6 and TRBJ2-7; D is unclear. The V gene's germline CDR1 is MNHNY and CDR2 SVGAGI (reference sequence). The CDR3 has 14 amino acids. V shed 0 bases and J shed 2 bases, with 8 bases lying between them. The CDR3 DNA reads TGTGCCAGCAGTTACTCGGTCAGCACCTACGAGCAGTACTTC. Protein: CASSYSVSTYEQYF.

The V gene is TRBV19, the J gene TRBJ1-2, with D unclear. The CDR3 covers 14 residues. Germline V gives CDR1 LNHDA, CDR2 SQIVND (reference sequence). Trimming removed 6 bases at V and 4 bases at J, with 15 bases between. CDR3 sequence (DNA): TGTGCCAGTAGGCGGGATTTCATCGGCTATGGCTACACCTTC. Translating gives CASRRDFIGYGYTF.

J is TRBJ2-1 and V is TRBV5-1; possibly TRBD2 for D (5 bases). The CDR3 is made up of 18 amino acids. CDR1 is SGHRS, CDR2 YFSETQ, per germline. Trimming left V 4 bases short and J 2 bases short, with 22 bases between. The CDR3 DNA is TGCGCCAGCAGCCTTTTAGCGATTGGGAGAGACGCCTACAATGAGCAGTTCTTC. It codes for CASSLLAIGRDAYNEQFF.

This rearrangement joins TRBV7-6 to TRBJ2-1; 11 positions match TRBD2. The CDR3 loop spans 17 amino acids. Germline CDR1 and CDR2: SGHVS and FNYEAQ. Germline trimming cut 3 bases from V and 6 bases from J; bases unmatched to any gene: 10. The CDR3 sequence: CASSLGTSGLGRNEQFF. In nucleotides, the CDR3 is TGTGCCAGCAGCTTGGGGACTAGCGGCCTGGGGCGCAATGAGCAGTTCTTC.

The V call is TRBV12-2, the J call TRBJ2-7. TRBV12-2 is a known pseudogene. The CDR3 is 15 amino acids. CDR3 residues: CASRLACGKSYEQYF. The CDR3 DNA reads as TGTGCAAGTCGCTTAGCATGTGGAAAGTCCTACGAGCAGTACTTC.

This clone appeared a single time. V is TRBV28 and J is TRBJ2-1; D assignment may be TRBD1 or TRBD2 (5 bases each). Germline CDR1 is MDHEN and CDR2 is SYDVKM. V shed 6 bases and J shed 15 bases, with 15 bases lying between them. The CDR3 extends over 11 amino acids. The CDR3 nucleotides read TGTGCCAGCAGGAACCGGGGCAAGGCGTTCTTC. Protein sequence: CASRNRGKAFF.

A few counts support this clone. This chain connects TRBV6-4 to TRBJ2-2; 7 nucleotides line up with TRBD1. Trimming at V came to 5 bases and at J to 7 bases, leaving 10 bases not matched to a gene. The CDR3 is 15 amino acids. Germline values: CDR1 MRHNA, CDR2 SNTAGT. For the CDR3, the DNA is TGTGCCAGCAGTCAAAACCGACAGGGTGTCGGGGAGCTGTTTTTT. It translates to CASSQNRQGVGELFF.

This chain connects TRBV25-1 to TRBJ1-4; D possibly corresponds to TRBD1 (5 bases). Trimming took off 2 bases at V and 6 bases at J, with 13 bases between the two ends. Germline loops: CDR1 MGHDK, CDR2 SYGVNS. This CDR3 is built from 15 residues. The CDR3 sequence is CASSEDSGDDEKLFF. The CDR3 bases are TGTGCCAGCAGTGAAGACAGCGGGGACGATGAAAAACTGTTTTTT.

The gene calls are TRBV6-1 and TRBJ1-3; 8 bases match TRBD1. In germline, CDR1 is MNHNS, CDR2 SASEGT. The length of the CDR3 is 16 residues. J gave up 0 bases and V 5 bases, and 6 bases lay outside the gene matches. For the CDR3, the DNA is TGTGCCAGCAGTCAAGGACAGGGTCTCTCTGGAAACACCATATATTTT. Protein sequence: CASSQGQGLSGNTIYF.